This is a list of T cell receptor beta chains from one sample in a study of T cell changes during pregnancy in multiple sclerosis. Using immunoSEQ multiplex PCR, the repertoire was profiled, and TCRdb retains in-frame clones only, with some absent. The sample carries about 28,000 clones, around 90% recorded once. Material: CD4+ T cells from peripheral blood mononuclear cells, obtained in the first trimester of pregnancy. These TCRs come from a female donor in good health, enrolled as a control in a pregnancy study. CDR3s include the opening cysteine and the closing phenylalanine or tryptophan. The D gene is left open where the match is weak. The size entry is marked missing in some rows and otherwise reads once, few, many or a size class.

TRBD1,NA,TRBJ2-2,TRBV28,CASIRTGVAGELFF,TGTGCCAGCATTCGGACAGGGGTTGCCGGGGAGCTGTTTTTT
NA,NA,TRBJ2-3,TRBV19,CASSISFVVSDTQYF,TGTGCCAGTAGTATTTCTTTTGTAGTCTCAGATACGCAGTATTTT
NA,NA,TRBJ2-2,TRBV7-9,CASSPPPRISTGELFF,TGTGCCAGCAGCCCCCCCCCGCGTATATCCACCGGGGAGCTGTTTTTT
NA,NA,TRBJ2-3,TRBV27,CASSLFGERQDTQYF,TGTGCCAGCAGTTTATTTGGGGAGCGGCAAGATACGCAGTATTTT
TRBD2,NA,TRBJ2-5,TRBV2,CASSELLAGGETQYF,TGTGCCAGCAGTGAACTGCTAGCGGGGGGGGAGACCCAGTACTTC
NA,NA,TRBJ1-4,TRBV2,CASSDRGWIEKLFF,TGTGCCAGCAGTGACCGGGGGTGGATAGAAAAACTGTTTTTT
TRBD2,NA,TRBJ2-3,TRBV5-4,CASSLEFGLAGGRTDTQYF,TGTGCCAGCAGCTTGGAGTTTGGACTAGCGGGGGGACGCACAGATACGCAGTATTTT
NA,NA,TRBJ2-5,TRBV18,CASSPKRETQYF,TGTGCCAGCTCACCAAAGCGGGAGACCCAGTACTTC
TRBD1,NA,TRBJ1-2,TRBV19,CASSIQGAPIYGYTF,TGTGCCAGTAGTATTCAGGGGGCTCCCATCTATGGCTACACCTTC
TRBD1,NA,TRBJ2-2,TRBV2,CASSNTGANTGELFF,TGTGCCAGCAGTAATACAGGGGCGAACACCGGGGAGCTGTTTTTT
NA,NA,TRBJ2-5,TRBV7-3,CASSLFIGDQETQYF,TGTGCCAGCAGCTTATTTATCGGGGACCAAGAGACCCAGTACTTC
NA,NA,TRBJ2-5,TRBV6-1,CATTLGEPVPTQYF,TGTGCCACAACCTTGGGAGAGCCGGTCCCGACCCAGTACTTC
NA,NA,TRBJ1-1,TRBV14,CASSRQHNTEAFF,TGTGCCAGCAGCCGACAACATAACACTGAAGCTTTCTTT
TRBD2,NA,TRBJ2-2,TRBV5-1,CASSPMTSAGELFF,TGCGCCAGCAGCCCGATGACTAGCGCCGGGGAGCTGTTTTTT
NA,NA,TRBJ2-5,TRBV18,CASSPNDGGGETQYF,TGTGCCAGCTCACCAAACGATGGCGGTGGGGAGACCCAGTACTTC
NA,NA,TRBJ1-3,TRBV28,CASSLERGARGNTIYF,TGTGCCAGCAGTTTAGAGCGGGGCGCGCGGGGAAACACCATATATTTT
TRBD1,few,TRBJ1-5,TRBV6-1,CASRTTGGNQPQHF,TGTGCCAGCAGAACGACAGGGGGCAATCAGCCCCAGCATTTT
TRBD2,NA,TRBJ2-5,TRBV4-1,CASSRLAAETQYF,TGCGCCAGCAGCAGACTAGCGGCAGAGACCCAGTACTTC
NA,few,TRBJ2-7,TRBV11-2,CASSHRISEQYF,TGTGCCAGCAGCCACCGTATCAGCGAGCAGTACTTC
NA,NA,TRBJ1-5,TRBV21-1,CASSKPRGNQPQHF,TGTGCCAGCAGCAAACCCAGGGGCAATCAGCCCCAGCATTTT
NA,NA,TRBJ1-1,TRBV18,CASSPLESGRGRTEAFF,TGTGCCAGCTCACCTCTTGAATCGGGCAGGGGACGAACTGAAGCTTTCTTT
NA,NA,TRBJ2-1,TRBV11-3,CASSWTSSYNEQFF,TGTGCCAGCAGCTGGACAAGCTCCTACAATGAGCAGTTCTTC